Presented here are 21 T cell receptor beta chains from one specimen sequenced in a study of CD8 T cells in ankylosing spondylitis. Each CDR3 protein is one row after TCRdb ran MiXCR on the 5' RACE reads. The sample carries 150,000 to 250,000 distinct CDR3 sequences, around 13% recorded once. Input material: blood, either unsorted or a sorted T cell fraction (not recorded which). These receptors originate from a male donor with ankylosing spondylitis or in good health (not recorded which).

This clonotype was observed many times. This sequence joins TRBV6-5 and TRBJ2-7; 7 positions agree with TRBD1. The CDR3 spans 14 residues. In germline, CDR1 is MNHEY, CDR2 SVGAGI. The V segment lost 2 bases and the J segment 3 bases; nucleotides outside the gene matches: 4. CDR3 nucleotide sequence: TGTGCCAGCAGTTACACAGGGGCGGGCTACGAGCAGTACTTC. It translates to CASSYTGAGYEQYF.

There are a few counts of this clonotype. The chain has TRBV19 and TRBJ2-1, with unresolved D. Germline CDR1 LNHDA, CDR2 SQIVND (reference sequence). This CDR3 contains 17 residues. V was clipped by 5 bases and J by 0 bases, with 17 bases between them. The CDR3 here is CASSPTHPVSSYNEQFF. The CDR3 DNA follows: TGTGCCAGTAGTCCGACCCACCCTGTAAGCTCCTACAATGAGCAGTTCTTC.

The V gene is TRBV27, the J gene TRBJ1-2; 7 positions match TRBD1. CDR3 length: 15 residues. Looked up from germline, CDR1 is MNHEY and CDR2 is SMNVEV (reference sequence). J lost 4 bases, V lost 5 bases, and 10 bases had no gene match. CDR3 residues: CASSLKGASAYGYTF. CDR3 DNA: TGTGCCAGCAGTCTAAAGGGGGCTTCGGCCTATGGCTACACCTTC.

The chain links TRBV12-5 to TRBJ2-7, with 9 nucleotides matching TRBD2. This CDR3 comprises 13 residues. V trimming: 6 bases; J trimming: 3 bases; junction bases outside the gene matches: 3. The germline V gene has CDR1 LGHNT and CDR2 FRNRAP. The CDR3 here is CASGKTSGYEQYF. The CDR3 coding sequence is TGTGCTAGTGGCAAGACTAGCGGCTACGAGCAGTACTTC.

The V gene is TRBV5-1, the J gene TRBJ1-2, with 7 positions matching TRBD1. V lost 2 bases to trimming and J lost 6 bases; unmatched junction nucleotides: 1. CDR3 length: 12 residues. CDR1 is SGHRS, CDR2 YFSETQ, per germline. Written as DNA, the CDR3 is TGCGCCAGCAGCTTTACAGGGGATGGCTACACCTTC. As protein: CASSFTGDGYTF.

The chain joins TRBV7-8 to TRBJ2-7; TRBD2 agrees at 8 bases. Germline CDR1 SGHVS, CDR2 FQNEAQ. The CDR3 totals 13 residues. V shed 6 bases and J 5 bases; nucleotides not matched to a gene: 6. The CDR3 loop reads CASSGTRADEQYF. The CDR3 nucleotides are TGTGCCAGCAGTGGGACTAGGGCGGACGAGCAGTACTTC.

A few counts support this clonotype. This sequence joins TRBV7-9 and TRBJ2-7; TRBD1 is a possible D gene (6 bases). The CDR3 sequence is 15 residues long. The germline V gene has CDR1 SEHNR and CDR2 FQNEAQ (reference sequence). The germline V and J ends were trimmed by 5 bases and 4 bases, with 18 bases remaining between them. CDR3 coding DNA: TGTGCCAGCAGCAACCCGCGAGGACAGATTTACGAGCAGTACTTC. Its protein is CASSNPRGQIYEQYF.

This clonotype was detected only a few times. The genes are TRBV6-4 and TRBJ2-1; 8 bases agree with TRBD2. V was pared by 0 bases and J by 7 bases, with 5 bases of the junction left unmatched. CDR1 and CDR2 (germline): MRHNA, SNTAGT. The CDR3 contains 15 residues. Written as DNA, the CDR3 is TGTGCCAGCAGTGACTCCGGGACGGGGGGGAATGAGCAGTTCTTC. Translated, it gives CASSDSGTGGNEQFF.

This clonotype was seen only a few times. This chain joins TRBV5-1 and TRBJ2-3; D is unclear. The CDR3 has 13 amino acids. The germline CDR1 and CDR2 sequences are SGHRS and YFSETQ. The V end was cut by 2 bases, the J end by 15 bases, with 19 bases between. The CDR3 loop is CASSFGIGWTEYF. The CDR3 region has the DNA TGCGCCAGCAGCTTTGGAATTGGCTGGACCGAATATTTT.

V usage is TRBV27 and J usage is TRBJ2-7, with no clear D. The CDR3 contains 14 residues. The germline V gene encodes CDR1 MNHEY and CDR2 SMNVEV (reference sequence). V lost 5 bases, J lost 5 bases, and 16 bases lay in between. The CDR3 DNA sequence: TGTGCCAGCAGTCCCTCCCGATCCTGGGACGAGCAGTACTTC. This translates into CASSPSRSWDEQYF.

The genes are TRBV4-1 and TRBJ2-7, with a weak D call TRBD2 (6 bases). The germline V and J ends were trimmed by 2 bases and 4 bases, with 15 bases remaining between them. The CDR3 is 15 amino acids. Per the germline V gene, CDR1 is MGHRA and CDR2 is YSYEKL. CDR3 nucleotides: TGCGCCAGCAGCCAAATGGAGGGTGCAACGTACGAGCAGTACTTC. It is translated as CASSQMEGATYEQYF.

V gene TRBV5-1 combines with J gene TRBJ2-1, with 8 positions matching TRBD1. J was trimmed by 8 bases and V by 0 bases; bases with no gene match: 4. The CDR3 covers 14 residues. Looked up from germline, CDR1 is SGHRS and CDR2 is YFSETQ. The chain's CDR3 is CASSLGQGADEQFF. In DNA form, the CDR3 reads TGCGCCAGCAGCTTGGGCCAGGGGGCAGATGAGCAGTTCTTC.

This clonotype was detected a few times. The CDR3 protein is CSAVAGENIQYF. In DNA form, the CDR3 reads TGCAGCGCAGTAGCGGGGGAAAACATTCAGTACTTC. The chain carries TRBV29-1 and TRBJ2-4; 9 bases fit TRBD2. The CDR3 consists of 12 residues. Germline trimming cut 7 bases from V and 5 bases from J; bases unmatched to any gene: 3. Germline V gives CDR1 SQVTM, CDR2 ANQGSEA.

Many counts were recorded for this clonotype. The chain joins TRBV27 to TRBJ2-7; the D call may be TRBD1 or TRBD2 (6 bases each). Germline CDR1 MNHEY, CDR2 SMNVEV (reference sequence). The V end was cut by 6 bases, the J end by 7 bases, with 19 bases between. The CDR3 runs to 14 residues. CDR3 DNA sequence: TGTGCCAGCAGCCACTCGACGGGGGCTGGGGAGCAGTACTTC. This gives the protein CASSHSTGAGEQYF.

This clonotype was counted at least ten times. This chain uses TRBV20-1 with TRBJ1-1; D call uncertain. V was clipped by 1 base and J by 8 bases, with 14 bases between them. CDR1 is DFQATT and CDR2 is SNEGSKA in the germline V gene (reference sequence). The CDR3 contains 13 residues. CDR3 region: CSARAELRLEAFF. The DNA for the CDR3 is TGCAGTGCTAGAGCGGAGCTCCGCCTCGAAGCTTTCTTT.

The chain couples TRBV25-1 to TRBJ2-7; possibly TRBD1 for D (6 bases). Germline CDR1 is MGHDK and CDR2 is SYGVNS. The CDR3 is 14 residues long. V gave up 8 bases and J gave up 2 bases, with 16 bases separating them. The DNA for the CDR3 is TGTGCCAGCGTTCCGGGACACCGTCCCTACGAGCAGTACTTC. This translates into CASVPGHRPYEQYF.

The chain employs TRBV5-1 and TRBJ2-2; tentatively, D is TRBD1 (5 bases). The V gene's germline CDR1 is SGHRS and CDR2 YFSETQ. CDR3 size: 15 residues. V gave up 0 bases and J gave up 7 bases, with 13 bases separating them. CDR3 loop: CASSLAVQVNGELFF. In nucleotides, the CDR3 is TGCGCCAGCAGCTTGGCCGTACAGGTCAACGGGGAGCTGTTTTTT.

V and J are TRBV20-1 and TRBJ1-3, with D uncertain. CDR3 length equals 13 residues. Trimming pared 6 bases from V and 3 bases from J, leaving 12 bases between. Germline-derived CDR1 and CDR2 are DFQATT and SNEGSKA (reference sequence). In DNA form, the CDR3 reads TGCAGTGCATCGACCCTGTTTGGAAACACCATATATTTT. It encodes CSASTLFGNTIYF.

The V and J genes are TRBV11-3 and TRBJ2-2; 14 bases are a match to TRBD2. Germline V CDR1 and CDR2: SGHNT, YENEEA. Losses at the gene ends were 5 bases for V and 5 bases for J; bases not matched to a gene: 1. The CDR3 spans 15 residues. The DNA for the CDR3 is TGTGCCAGCAGCCGGACTAGCGGGGGGACCGGGGAGCTGTTTTTT. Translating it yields CASSRTSGGTGELFF.

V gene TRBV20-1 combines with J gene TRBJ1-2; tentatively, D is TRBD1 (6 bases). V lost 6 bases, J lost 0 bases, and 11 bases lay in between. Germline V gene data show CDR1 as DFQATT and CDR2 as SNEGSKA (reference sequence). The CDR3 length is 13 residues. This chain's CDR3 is CSATGTSNYGYTF. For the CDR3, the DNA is TGCAGTGCCACAGGGACCTCTAACTATGGCTACACCTTC.

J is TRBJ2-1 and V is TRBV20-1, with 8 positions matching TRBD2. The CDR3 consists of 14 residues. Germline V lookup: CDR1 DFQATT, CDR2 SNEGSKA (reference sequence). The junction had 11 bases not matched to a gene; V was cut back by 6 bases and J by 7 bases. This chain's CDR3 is CSAIAGSPKNEQFF. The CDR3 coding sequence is TGCAGTGCCATAGCGGGGTCCCCGAAGAATGAGCAGTTCTTC.